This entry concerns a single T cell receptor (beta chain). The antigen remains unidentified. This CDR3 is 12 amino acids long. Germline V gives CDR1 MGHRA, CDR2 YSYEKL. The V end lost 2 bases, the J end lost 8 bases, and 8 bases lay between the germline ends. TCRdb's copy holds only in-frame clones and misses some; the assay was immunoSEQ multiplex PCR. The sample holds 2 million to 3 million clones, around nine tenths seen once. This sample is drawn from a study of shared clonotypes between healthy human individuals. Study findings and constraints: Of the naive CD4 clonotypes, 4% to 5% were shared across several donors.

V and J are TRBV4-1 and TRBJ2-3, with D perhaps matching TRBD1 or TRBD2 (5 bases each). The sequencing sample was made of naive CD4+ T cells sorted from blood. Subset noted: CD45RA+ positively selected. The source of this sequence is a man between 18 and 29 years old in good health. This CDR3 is CASSQSGGTQYF. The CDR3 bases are TGCGCCAGCAGCCAAAGTGGGGGTACGCAGTATTTT.